The 20 T cell receptor beta chains presented below share a single source sample, sequenced in a study of blood T cell repertoires in COVID-19. Sequenced by immunoSEQ multiplex PCR; TCRdb stores in-frame clones only, minus some. The table lists about 200,000 clones, approximately 80% of them singletons, with around 30% in the top ten. The material sequenced was peripheral blood. These receptors came from a man aged 35-49 years with acute or convalescent COVID-19.

V gene TRBV19 combines with J gene TRBJ2-3, with unresolved D. V gave up 6 bases and J gave up 2 bases, with 9 bases separating them. The CDR3 consists of 13 residues. The germline V gene encodes CDR1 LNHDA and CDR2 SQIVND (reference sequence). The CDR3 bases are TGTGCCAGTAGAACCGCGAACACAGATACGCAGTATTTT. This encodes CASRTANTDTQYF. The variable domain in full, completed from reference TRBV19 and TRBJ2-3, reads DGGITQSPKYLFRKEGQNVTLSCEQNLNHDAMYWYRQDPGQGLRLIYYSQIVNDFQKGDIAEGYSVSREKKESFPLTVTSAQKNPTAFYLCASRTANTDTQYFGPGTRLTVL.

The chain couples TRBV15 to TRBJ2-5; 11 bases match TRBD2. Germline CDR1 is LNHNV and CDR2 is YYDKDF (reference sequence). With V trimmed by 3 bases and J by 1 base, 7 bases remained unmatched. CDR3 length equals 17 residues. CDR3: CATSRGSGRAVQETQYF. DNA of the CDR3: TGTGCCACCAGCAGGGGTAGCGGGAGGGCCGTCCAAGAGACCCAGTACTTC. The entire variable domain, with the rest obtained from reference TRBV15 and TRBJ2-5, is as follows: DAMVIQNPRYQVTQFGKPVTLSCSQTLNHNVMYWYQQKSSQAPKLLFHYYDKDFNNEADTPDNFQSRRPNTSFCFLDIRSPGLGDTAMYLCATSRGSGRAVQETQYFGPGTRLLVL.

V gene TRBV7-2 combines with J gene TRBJ2-7, with 7 bases matching TRBD2. There are 15 residues in the CDR3. Germline V CDR1 and CDR2: SGHTA, FQGNSA. J gave up 6 bases and V 5 bases, and 13 bases lay outside the gene matches. CDR3 nucleotides: TGTGCCAGCAGCATAGAGGGAGGGAAGTGGTCCGAGCAGTACTTC. This sequence encodes CASSIEGGKWSEQYF.

This sequence joins TRBV7-9 and TRBJ2-7; perhaps TRBD2 as D (5 bases). The CDR3 has 14 residues. The germline gives CDR1 SEHNR, CDR2 FQNEAQ (reference sequence). The ends were cut back, 5 bases at V and 2 bases at J, with 13 bases in the middle. The CDR3 sequence: CASSNKDLTYEQYF. The CDR3 bases are TGTGCCAGCAGCAACAAGGACTTAACCTACGAGCAGTACTTC.

The chain recombines TRBV6-1 with TRBJ1-5; no reliable D call. This CDR3 is 14 amino acids long. The ends were cut back, 2 bases at V and 3 bases at J, with 8 bases in the middle. CDR1 is MNHNS, CDR2 SASEGT, per germline. CDR3 protein: CASSELRFNQPQHF. The CDR3 nucleotides read TGTGCCAGCAGTGAACTGCGGTTCAATCAGCCCCAGCATTTT.

This rearrangement joins TRBV19 to TRBJ1-4; D unresolved. The germline gives CDR1 LNHDA, CDR2 SQIVND (reference sequence). The V and J ends lost 8 bases and 5 bases respectively, with 12 bases between them. This CDR3 contains 13 residues. The CDR3 bases are TGTGCCAGTTCTAGCTACCCCAATGAAAAACTGTTTTTT. This gives the protein CASSSYPNEKLFF.

This chain connects TRBV5-4 to TRBJ2-7; 7 bases fit TRBD1. The CDR3 loop spans 14 amino acids. Per the germline V gene, CDR1 is SGHNT and CDR2 is YYREEE (reference sequence). With V trimmed by 4 bases and J by 3 bases, 7 bases remained unmatched. The DNA for the CDR3 is TGTGCCAGCAGCGCTAACAGGGGTCGCTACGAGCAGTACTTC. Amino acids: CASSANRGRYEQYF.

This chain uses TRBV29-1 with TRBJ2-3, with 13 bases aligning to TRBD2. Germline V lookup: CDR1 SQVTM, CDR2 ANQGSEA. The CDR3 extends over 15 amino acids. The ends lost 6 bases at V and 1 base at J; junction bases unmatched: 4. The CDR3: CSVTGTSGGTDTQYF. The DNA for the CDR3 is TGCAGCGTCACTGGGACTAGCGGGGGCACAGATACGCAGTATTTT.

This sequence joins TRBV18 and TRBJ1-1; weak D call: TRBD1 (5 bases). CDR1 KGHSH and CDR2 LQKENI come from the germline V gene. The V end was cut by 3 bases, the J end by 7 bases, with 15 bases between. The CDR3 is made up of 14 amino acids. For the CDR3, the DNA is TGTGCCAGCTCACCGAGGCGTCCCAGGGATGAAGCTTTCTTT. This sequence encodes CASSPRRPRDEAFF.

The chain uses TRBV19 and TRBJ1-5; 7 bases line up with TRBD1. The CDR3 sequence is 17 residues long. Trimming took 5 bases from V and 0 from J; bases not matched to a gene: 10. Germline V gives CDR1 LNHDA, CDR2 SQIVND (reference sequence). The CDR3 DNA sequence: TGTGCCAGTAGTCCCCTGTGGGGGACAGATAGCAATCAGCCCCAGCATTTT. Protein product: CASSPLWGTDSNQPQHF.

The chain is built from TRBV21-1 and TRBJ1-5. TRBV21-1 is a documented pseudogene. The CDR3 is 18 residues long. The CDR3 nucleotides are TGTGCCAGCGATACTTTTTGTGCGTGCCGGGGGGGAAATCAGCCCCAGCATTTT. Its translation: CASDTFCACRGGNQPQHF.

Here the CDR3 DNA reads TGTGCCAGCAGCCAAGAGGTCGCAGCGCCTTACAATCAGCCCCAGCATTTT. This encodes CASSQEVAAPYNQPQHF. The J gene is TRBJ1-5, the V gene TRBV4-2; D uncertain. Germline V CDR1 and CDR2: LGHNA, YNFKEQ. The CDR3 contains 17 residues. The ends were cut back, 0 bases at V and 3 bases at J, with 15 bases in the middle.

The chain uses TRBV6-6 and TRBJ2-7; the D is unclear. The germline gives CDR1 MNHNY, CDR2 SVGAGI (reference sequence). V was clipped by 5 bases and J by 1 base, with 6 bases between them. The CDR3 covers 12 residues. The CDR3 nucleotides are TGTGCCAGCAGTAGGCGGTCCTACGAGCAGTACTTC. Translating gives CASSRRSYEQYF.

The CDR3, as DNA: TGTGCCAGCAGCCAAGCCTACAGGGGGGAGAACACTGAAGCTTTCTTT. Amino acid sequence: CASSQAYRGENTEAFF. The chain links TRBV3-1 (or the pseudogene TRBV3-2) to TRBJ1-1, with 8 bases that match TRBD1. Losses at the gene ends were 1 base for V and 1 base for J; bases not matched to a gene: 5. The CDR3 extends over 16 amino acids. Germline assignment: CDR1 LGHDT and CDR2 YNNKEL (reference sequence).

The chain is built from TRBV7-9 and TRBJ2-1, with a weak D call TRBD2 (6 bases). V lost 8 bases, J lost 3 bases, and 11 bases lay in between. The CDR3 sequence is 13 residues long. Germline assignment: CDR1 SEHNR and CDR2 FQNEAQ (reference sequence). CDR3 residues: CASERGYYNEQFF. The CDR3 DNA reads TGTGCCAGCGAACGGGGGTACTACAATGAGCAGTTCTTC.

In this sample, this clone turned up a few times. The V call is TRBV9, the J call TRBJ1-1, with 10 bases that match TRBD1. The CDR3 length is 17 residues. The trim removed 4 bases at V and 4 bases at J, leaving 13 bases unmatched. Germline-derived CDR1 and CDR2 are SGDLS and YYNGEE. The CDR3 here is CASSPVRGTGVITEAFF. Here the CDR3 DNA reads TGTGCCAGCAGCCCCGTAAGAGGGACAGGGGTAATCACTGAAGCTTTCTTT.

CDR3 nucleotides: TGTGCCAGCAGTCCCGATACAGGGTTTGGTGAAAAACTGTTTTTT. This codes for CASSPDTGFGEKLFF. The genes are TRBV27 and TRBJ1-4, with D possibly TRBD1 on 6 matching bases. The CDR3 has 15 amino acids. Trimming took off 5 bases at V and 7 bases at J, with 17 bases between the two ends. The germline CDR1 and CDR2 sequences are MNHEY and SMNVEV (reference sequence).

The chain combines TRBV15 with TRBJ1-2, with a weak D call TRBD1 (5 bases). This CDR3 is built from 15 residues. V dropped 0 bases and J dropped 2 bases, with 10 bases sitting between them. CDR1 is LNHNV and CDR2 is YYDKDF in the germline V gene (reference sequence). The CDR3 region is CATSREGGLNYGYTF. CDR3 DNA: TGTGCCACCAGCAGAGAGGGGGGACTAAACTATGGCTACACCTTC.

The chain has TRBV5-4 and TRBJ1-4, with a possible D match to TRBD1 (6 bases). Germline CDR1 and CDR2: SGHNT and YYREEE (reference sequence). CDR3 length equals 14 residues. The V gene lost 1 base and the J gene lost 4 bases, with 8 bases spanning the gap. CDR3 region: CASSLRGNNEKLFF. The CDR3 DNA reads as TGTGCCAGCAGCTTGAGGGGGAATAATGAAAAACTGTTTTTT.

The chain carries TRBV5-4 and TRBJ2-3, with 11 bases matching TRBD1. This CDR3 is built from 15 residues. Germline-derived CDR1 and CDR2 are SGHNT and YYREEE (reference sequence). V lost 3 bases and J lost 0; bases outside the gene matches: 0. DNA of the CDR3: TGTGCCAGCAGCTGGGACAGGGGGAGCACAGATACGCAGTATTTT. Protein: CASSWDRGSTDTQYF.